The sequence of this T cell receptor (beta chain) was determined in a study of response to subunit inactivated influenza vaccine. This CDR3 comprises 14 residues. The V and J ends lost 4 bases and 5 bases respectively, with 11 bases between them. Germline values: CDR1 LGHDT, CDR2 YNNKEL (reference sequence). Study-wide findings and caveats: It was the authors' suggestion that each seasonal influenza vaccination recruits few new T cells.

TCRdb reanalysed the RT-PCR reads using MiXCR and keeps one entry per CDR3 protein. Altogether roughly 670,000 distinct CDR3 sequences are present, around 13% being singletons, with the ten largest covering 7.5% to 8%. As concerns this clonotype: What it recognizes is unknown.

This rearrangement joins TRBV3-1 to TRBJ1-4, with a possible D match to TRBD1 (5 bases). The source material was PBMCs from blood, sampled 14 days before vaccination. This TCR was sampled from a man aged 50-60 years who received an inactivated influenza vaccine. DNA for the CDR3: TGTGCCAGCAGCCCGGGGGGGGAGAATGAAAAACTGTTTTTT. It yields the protein CASSPGGENEKLFF.